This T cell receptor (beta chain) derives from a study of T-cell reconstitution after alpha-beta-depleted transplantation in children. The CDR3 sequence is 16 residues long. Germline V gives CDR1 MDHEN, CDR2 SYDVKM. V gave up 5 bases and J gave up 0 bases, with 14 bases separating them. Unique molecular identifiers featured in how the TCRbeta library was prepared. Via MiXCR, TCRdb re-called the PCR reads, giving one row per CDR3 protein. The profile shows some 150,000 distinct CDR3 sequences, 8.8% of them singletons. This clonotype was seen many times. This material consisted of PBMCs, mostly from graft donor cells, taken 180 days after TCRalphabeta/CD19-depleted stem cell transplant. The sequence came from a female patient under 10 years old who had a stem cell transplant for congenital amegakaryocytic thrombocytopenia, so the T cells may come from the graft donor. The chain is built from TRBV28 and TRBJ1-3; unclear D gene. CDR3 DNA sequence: TGTGCCAGCAGTCAATTTGGGCCTCGCTCTGGAAACACCATATATTTT. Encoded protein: CASSQFGPRSGNTIYF.